This TCR beta chain emerged from a study of shared clonotypes between healthy human individuals. Terminally differentiated effector memory CD45RA+ cells were excluded from the naive CD8 cells, which were CD45RO-negative and positively selected for CCR7. Study findings and constraints: When compared with the clonotypes that were shared by all four sorted-subset donors, the non-shared clonotypes turned out to have lower generation probabilities.

As for this clone: The antigen remains unidentified.

Germline CDR1 reads SQVTM; CDR2 reads ANQGSEA. The V and J ends lost 2 bases and 4 bases respectively, with 21 bases between them. This CDR3 has 16 amino acids. Method: immunoSEQ multiplex PCR; TCRdb's copy keeps in-frame clones and lacks some. The data contain 2 million to 2.5 million clones, roughly 94% of them singletons. This clonotype was sampled from a man aged 18 to 30 in good health. The chain joins TRBV29-1 to TRBJ2-7; the D call may be TRBD1 or TRBD2 (6 bases each). The sequenced sample was naive CD8+ T cells sorted from blood. As DNA, the CDR3 is TGCAGCGTTGAAATCGGTCTCAAAGGGGGGATGTACGAGCAGTACTTC. Its protein is CSVEIGLKGGMYEQYF.